The 13 T cell receptor beta chains listed next were all sequenced from one sample in a study of regulatory T cells in long-lasting Graves disease. CDR3-region Arm-PCR and iRepertoire HTBI primers produced the TCR beta libraries. TCRdb fed the multiplex PCR reads into MiXCR, producing one record per CDR3 protein. Of 420,000 or so distinct CDR3 sequences in the sample, about 15% were seen once. Time point defined: newly diagnosed GD, antithyroid drugs for less than 3 months. Generation of the TCR library employed RNA extracted from PBMCs. These same data were also listed under a study on T cells in Graves' hyperthyroidism and ophthalmopathy.

This specimen was peripheral blood mononuclear cells (PBMCs), taken at new diagnosis, from a patient treated with antithyroid drugs. These receptors were taken from a woman aged 18-30 years with Graves disease.

This chain connects TRBV19 to TRBJ1-2, with D possibly matching TRBD1 (6 bases). This CDR3 has 14 amino acids. Trimming pared 5 bases from V and 2 bases from J, leaving 12 bases between. CDR1 is LNHDA and CDR2 is SQIVND in the germline V gene (reference sequence). The CDR3 spells CASSSTGGNYGYTF. CDR3 DNA: TGTGCCAGTAGTTCGACAGGCGGAAACTATGGCTACACCTTC.

For this clonotype: A read error is possible here, since a much larger clone lies one base away. The gene calls are TRBV28 and TRBJ2-5; TRBD2 matches 7 bases. The last part of the DNA fits TRBJ2-1 better; the J call may be wrong. This CDR3 spans 15 amino acids. Germline V gene sequence: CDR1 MDHEN, CDR2 SYDVKM. CDR3 region: CASSESSGRQETQFF. In DNA, the CDR3 is TGTGCCAGCAGTGAGTCTAGCGGACGCCAAGAGACCCAGTTCTTC.

This chain connects TRBV10-3 to TRBJ2-7; 8 positions match TRBD1. This CDR3 spans 13 amino acids. Germline CDR1 reads ENHRY; CDR2 reads SYGVKD. V trimming: 8 bases; J trimming: 6 bases; junction bases outside the gene matches: 9. The CDR3 reads CAIGETGASEQYF. Written as DNA, the CDR3 is TGTGCCATCGGAGAGACAGGGGCGTCCGAGCAGTACTTC.

This clonotype was seen a handful of times. This rearrangement joins TRBV18 to TRBJ2-1, with TRBD2 as a possible D gene (5 bases). The V gene's germline CDR1 is KGHSH and CDR2 LQKENI. Trimming shortened V by 11 bases and J by 5 bases, and 16 bases separated the two germline ends. The CDR3 consists of 13 residues. CDR3 DNA sequence: TGTGCCGCTGCGACGAGGGATAACAATGAGCAGTTCTTC. Translation gives CAAATRDNNEQFF.

This clonotype was counted at least ten times. This chain links TRBV25-1 with TRBJ2-5, with TRBD2 matching over 14 bases. This CDR3 has 16 residues. The germline V gene encodes CDR1 MGHDK and CDR2 SYGVNS. Unmatched junction bases numbered 1, after V lost 2 bases and J lost 2 bases. CDR3 sequence reads: CASSEGTSGGQETQYF. CDR3 DNA: TGTGCCAGCAGTGAAGGGACTAGCGGGGGACAAGAGACCCAGTACTTC.

This clonotype occurred many times. This sequence joins TRBV3-1 and TRBJ2-1; no reliable D call. V was trimmed by 1 base and J by 0 bases, leaving 7 bases between them. CDR1 and CDR2 from the germline V gene are LGHDT and YNNKEL (reference sequence). The CDR3 totals 15 residues. CDR3 bases: TGTGCCAGCAGCCAAGCCCGGTACTCCTACAATGAGCAGTTCTTC. Encoded protein: CASSQARYSYNEQFF.

In this sample, this clonotype turned up many times. The V gene is TRBV12-3 or TRBV12-4, the J gene TRBJ1-1, with D maybe TRBD1 (6 bases). The CDR3 spans 13 residues. V lost 4 bases and J lost 1, with 7 bases in between. For the CDR3, the DNA is TGTGCCAGCAGTTGGACAGAGAACACTGAAGCTTTCTTT. It translates to CASSWTENTEAFF.

This clonotype was counted ten times or more. The J gene is TRBJ2-7, the V gene TRBV5-1; 8 bases are a match to TRBD2. Trimming cost V 3 bases and J 4 bases; bases outside gene matches: 6. The CDR3 has 14 amino acids. Germline CDR1 reads SGHRS; CDR2 reads YFSETQ. This chain's CDR3 is CASSSGGTPYEQYF. The CDR3 DNA sequence: TGCGCCAGCAGCTCGGGGGGGACTCCTTACGAGCAGTACTTC.

This clonotype was counted ten times or more. V usage is TRBV20-1 and J usage is TRBJ2-7; 8 nucleotides agree with TRBD1. The CDR3 has 11 amino acids. Trimming removed 6 bases from V and 6 bases from J; junction bases left unmatched: 4. CDR1 and CDR2 (germline): DFQATT, SNEGSKA (reference sequence). This CDR3 is CSATDRGEQYF. The DNA for the CDR3 is TGCAGTGCAACCGACAGGGGCGAGCAGTACTTC.

This rearrangement joins TRBV6-2 or TRBV6-3 to TRBJ1-4, with 8 nucleotides matching TRBD1. Germline CDR1 MNHEY, CDR2 SVGEGT. The CDR3 extends over 13 amino acids. V was pared by 9 bases and J by 3 bases, with 3 bases of the junction left unmatched. The CDR3 DNA reads TGTGCCAGTAGGACAGGGCCTAATGAAAAACTGTTTTTT. This sequence encodes CASRTGPNEKLFF.

The J gene is TRBJ2-5, the V gene TRBV6-1, with D perhaps given as TRBD1 or TRBD2 (5 bases each). With 10 bases removed from V and 0 bases from J, the gap between germline ends came to 12 bases. Germline CDR1 reads MNHNS; CDR2 reads SASEGT. CDR3 size: 13 residues. CDR3 DNA: TGTGCCACACGACGGGGCTACCAAGAGACCCAGTACTTC. This encodes CATRRGYQETQYF.

This clonotype was recorded at least ten times. The chain has TRBV3-1 and TRBJ2-5, with D perhaps TRBD2 (7 bases). The CDR3 runs 16 residues. V gave up 1 base and J gave up 7 bases, with 19 bases separating them. The germline V gene has CDR1 LGHDT and CDR2 YNNKEL (reference sequence). The CDR3 loop is CASSQVVPSGGGTQYF. The CDR3 bases are TGTGCCAGCAGCCAAGTGGTGCCTAGCGGAGGGGGGACCCAGTACTTC.

This rearrangement joins TRBV6-9 to TRBJ2-2, with D possibly called TRBD1 or TRBD2 (5 bases each). Germline CDR1 MNHGY, CDR2 SVAAGI. The V end lost 3 bases, the J end lost 3 bases, and 8 bases lay between the germline ends. This CDR3 region has 14 residues. In DNA form, the CDR3 reads TGTGCCAGCAGTTACGGGGCGGACACCGGGGAGCTGTTTTTT. It yields the protein CASSYGADTGELFF.